Listed here are 26 T cell receptor beta chains from one sample, sequenced in a study of control samples from healthy donors and cancer patients. Clones were sequenced by immunoSEQ multiplex PCR, and TCRdb holds only the in-frame ones, with some missing. This sample has around 230,000 clones, with just under 95% found just once. The sample consisted of blood. All receptors derive from a man aged 45-60 years in good health.

The rearrangement uses TRBV5-4 and TRBJ1-3; D uncertain. V lost 3 bases, J lost 0 bases, and 7 bases lay in between. The CDR3 extends over 14 amino acids. Germline V gives CDR1 SGHNT, CDR2 YYREEE (reference sequence). CDR3 in amino acids: CASSYDTSGNTIYF. CDR3 bases: TGTGCCAGCAGCTATGACACCTCTGGAAACACCATATATTTT.

Only one count was recorded for this clone. The rearrangement joins TRBV9 to TRBJ2-3; D gene unclear. Germline V gene lookup returns CDR1 SGDLS and CDR2 YYNGEE. The CDR3 spans 13 residues. Between the trimmed V and J ends, which lost 3 bases and 1 base, there was a span of 6 bases. CDR3 loop: CASSDTGTDTQYF. CDR3 nucleotides: TGTGCCAGCAGCGACACTGGCACAGATACGCAGTATTTT.

This chain connects TRBV19 to TRBJ2-4; 7 bases fit TRBD1. Germline lookup yields CDR1 LNHDA and CDR2 SQIVND (reference sequence). The CDR3 is made up of 16 amino acids. With 5 bases clipped from V and 7 bases from J, the junction kept 14 bases outside the gene matches. The CDR3 coding sequence is TGTGCCAGTAGTGCTGGGGACAGCCATCGGGGCAACATTCAGTACTTC. Amino acid sequence: CASSAGDSHRGNIQYF. Drawing the rest from reference TRBV19 and TRBJ2-4, the complete variable domain is DGGITQSPKYLFRKEGQNVTLSCEQNLNHDAMYWYRQDPGQGLRLIYYSQIVNDFQKGDIAEGYSVSREKKESFPLTVTSAQKNPTAFYLCASSAGDSHRGNIQYFGAGTRLSVL.

The chain uses TRBV16 and TRBJ1-5; D gene ambiguous. The V and J ends lost 0 bases and 2 bases respectively, with 5 bases between them. Germline CDR1 and CDR2: KGHSY and FQNENV. This CDR3 has 14 residues. CDR3 region: CASSQSGGNQPQHF. The CDR3, as DNA: TGTGCCAGCAGCCAATCAGGAGGCAATCAGCCCCAGCATTTT.

V gene TRBV5-1 combines with J gene TRBJ2-3, with 9 bases lining up with TRBD2. There are 16 residues in the CDR3. The V and J ends lost 0 bases and 5 bases, in that order; junction bases with no gene match: 7. Germline V gene lookup returns CDR1 SGHRS and CDR2 YFSETQ. The chain's CDR3 is CASSLDGGGALDTQYF. The CDR3 nucleotides are TGCGCCAGCAGCTTGGATGGCGGGGGGGCCCTAGATACGCAGTATTTT.

A few counts support this clone. The chain employs TRBV7-9 and TRBJ2-1, with 14 bases fitting TRBD2. After removal of 4 bases from V and 13 bases from J, the junction contained 3 bases not matched to a gene. This CDR3 spans 13 amino acids. Germline CDR1 and CDR2: SEHNR and FQNEAQ (reference sequence). The CDR3 here is CASSWTSGGPQFF. As DNA, the CDR3 is TGTGCCAGCAGCTGGACTAGCGGGGGGCCCCAGTTCTTC.

This chain uses TRBV19 with TRBJ2-5; 7 nucleotides line up with TRBD1. The CDR3 has 12 residues. Germline lookup yields CDR1 LNHDA and CDR2 SQIVND (reference sequence). The junction had 4 bases not matched to a gene; V was cut back by 11 bases and J by 1 base. The CDR3 DNA reads as TGTGCCCTTCGACAGGGCCAAGAGACCCAGTACTTC. Its protein product is CALRQGQETQYF.

The chain is built from TRBV13 and TRBJ1-1; D gene unclear. This CDR3 comprises 13 residues. Trimming removed 0 bases at V and 9 bases at J, with 11 bases between. The germline CDR1 and CDR2 sequences are PRHDT and FYEKMQ (reference sequence). CDR3 in amino acids: CASSLGGSPKAFF. The CDR3 coding sequence is TGTGCCAGCAGCTTAGGTGGTTCCCCCAAAGCTTTCTTT.

This chain joins TRBV25-1 and TRBJ1-2; D remains unclear. The CDR3 covers 13 residues. Germline CDR1 and CDR2: MGHDK and SYGVNS. V lost 1 base and J lost 1, with 4 bases in between. CDR3 sequence reads: CASSELVNYGYTF. The CDR3 coding sequence is TGTGCCAGCAGTGAATTGGTTAACTATGGCTACACCTTC.

The chain carries TRBV5-1 and TRBJ1-4; D might be TRBD1 (5 bases). Germline loops: CDR1 SGHRS, CDR2 YFSETQ. Trimming cost V 4 bases and J 6 bases, with 13 bases left between them. This CDR3 contains 14 residues. For the CDR3, the DNA is TGCGCCAGCAGCCTCGGGGGGTCCTATGAAAAACTGTTTTTT. The encoded protein is CASSLGGSYEKLFF.

The chain combines TRBV19 with TRBJ1-2; TRBD1 matches 7 bases. J was trimmed by 4 bases and V by 8 bases; bases with no gene match: 7. CDR3 length: 13 residues. CDR1 and CDR2 (germline): LNHDA, SQIVND (reference sequence). The DNA for the CDR3 is TGTGCCAGTGGTGACAGGGACCGCTATGGCTACACCTTC. This codes for CASGDRDRYGYTF. Together with reference TRBV19 and TRBJ1-2, the CDR3 gives the full variable domain: DGGITQSPKYLFRKEGQNVTLSCEQNLNHDAMYWYRQDPGQGLRLIYYSQIVNDFQKGDIAEGYSVSREKKESFPLTVTSAQKNPTAFYLCASGDRDRYGYTFGSGTRLTVV.

The rearrangement joins TRBV5-1 to TRBJ1-1, with unresolved D. This CDR3 has 14 residues. Germline-derived CDR1 and CDR2 are SGHRS and YFSETQ. The V end was cut by 6 bases, the J end by 1 base, with 13 bases between. CDR3 in amino acids: CASKIGRPNTEAFF. CDR3 nucleotide sequence: TGCGCCAGCAAGATTGGCAGACCGAACACTGAAGCTTTCTTT. Complete variable domain (other parts from reference TRBV5-1 and TRBJ1-1): KAGVTQTPRYLIKTRGQQVTLSCSPISGHRSVSWYQQTPGQGLQFLFEYFSETQRNKGNFPGRFSGRQFSNSRSEMNVSTLELGDSALYLCASKIGRPNTEAFFGQGTRLTVV.

The genes are TRBV14 and TRBJ1-1; D gene ambiguous. CDR3 length: 13 residues. The V end lost 4 bases, the J end lost 6 bases, and 12 bases lay between the germline ends. Germline-derived CDR1 and CDR2 are SGHDN and FVKESK. As DNA, the CDR3 is TGTGCCAGCAGCCCTCAAATTATTTCTGAAGCTTTCTTT. It specifies CASSPQIISEAFF.

The chain carries TRBV10-3 and TRBJ1-2; no definite D call. V was clipped by 7 bases and J by 8 bases, with 11 bases between them. Germline V gene data show CDR1 as ENHRY and CDR2 as SYGVKD. The CDR3 contains 11 residues. This CDR3 is CAITQNEGYTF. CDR3 in DNA: TGTGCCATCACACAGAACGAAGGCTACACCTTC.

This clone came up a few times. This chain links TRBV5-1 with TRBJ1-1, with 8 bases aligning to TRBD1. The CDR3 totals 16 residues. Germline V gene data show CDR1 as SGHRS and CDR2 as YFSETQ. J gave up 6 bases and V 0 bases, and 10 bases lay outside the gene matches. The CDR3 here is CASSLDYGRGQAEAFF. CDR3 nucleotides: TGCGCCAGCAGCTTGGACTACGGCAGGGGGCAAGCTGAAGCTTTCTTT.

The genes are TRBV10-3 and TRBJ2-7; 7 nucleotides line up with TRBD1. The junction had 0 bases not matched to a gene; V was cut back by 0 bases and J by 4 bases. CDR1 and CDR2 from the germline V gene are ENHRY and SYGVKD. The length of the CDR3 is 13 residues. CDR3 in DNA: TGTGCCATCAGTGAGTCGACAGGGTACGAGCAGTACGTC. Encoded protein: CAISESTGYEQYV.

V gene TRBV5-1 combines with J gene TRBJ2-5, with unresolved D. CDR1 SGHRS and CDR2 YFSETQ come from the germline V gene. The CDR3 sequence is 16 residues long. V lost 1 base, J lost 0 bases, and 13 bases lay in between. For the CDR3, the DNA is TGCGCCAGCAGCTTGAGGCAGAGACCGAACCAAGAGACCCAGTACTTC. Amino acids: CASSLRQRPNQETQYF.

The chain joins TRBV6-5 to TRBJ1-5; TRBD1 aligns across 11 bases. Per germline, CDR1 MNHEY and CDR2 SVGAGI. The junction had 3 bases not matched to a gene; V was cut back by 5 bases and J by 3 bases. CDR3 length: 15 amino acids. DNA for the CDR3: TGTGCCAGCAGTCGGACAGGGGGCATCAATCAGCCCCAGCATTTT. It codes for CASSRTGGINQPQHF.

This sequence joins TRBV2 and TRBJ1-1, with a tentative D call TRBD1 (5 bases). The CDR3 covers 15 residues. Germline V gene lookup returns CDR1 SNHLY and CDR2 FYNNEI. V lost 6 bases to trimming and J lost 1 base, with 15 bases between them. The CDR3 sequence is CASRAWGQSNTEAFF. In DNA form, the CDR3 reads TGTGCCAGCAGAGCCTGGGGCCAGTCGAACACTGAAGCTTTCTTT.

The chain combines TRBV5-6 with TRBJ1-2; a possible D gene is TRBD1 (5 bases). CDR1 and CDR2 (germline): SGHDT, YYEEEE. This CDR3 region has 14 residues. The germline V and J ends were trimmed by 2 bases and 7 bases, with 15 bases remaining between them. The CDR3 nucleotides read TGTGCCAGCAGCTTCTTCCTTCGTGGGGGTGGCTACACCTTC. Its protein is CASSFFLRGGGYTF.

V and J are TRBV5-6 and TRBJ2-7; possibly TRBD1 for D (5 bases). The CDR3 spans 14 residues. CDR1 SGHDT and CDR2 YYEEEE come from the germline V gene. The ends were cut back, 0 bases at V and 1 base at J, with 8 bases in the middle. DNA of the CDR3: TGTGCCAGCAGCTTGGGGGGCAGGTCCTACGAGCAGTACGTC. It yields the protein CASSLGGRSYEQYV.

The chain combines TRBV5-4 with TRBJ2-7, with D unclear. Trimming shortened V by 4 bases and J by 3 bases, and 23 bases separated the two germline ends. CDR1 is SGHNT, CDR2 YYREEE, per germline (reference sequence). The CDR3 contains 17 residues. CDR3 in DNA: TGTGCCAGCAGCCATGAAGGGCGGAGTCGGCCCTACTACGAGCAGTACTTC. Protein product: CASSHEGRSRPYYEQYF.

J is TRBJ2-7 and V is TRBV3-1 (or the pseudogene TRBV3-2); D ambiguous. The germline V gene has CDR1 LGHDT and CDR2 YNNKEL (reference sequence). The length of the CDR3 is 12 residues. The V and J ends lost 4 bases and 6 bases respectively, with 10 bases between them. The CDR3 protein is CASSRVDGEQYV. The CDR3 region has the DNA TGTGCCAGCAGCCGGGTTGATGGCGAGCAGTACGTC.

On this clone itself: The sample has other DNA sequences that encode this CDR3 too. The chain carries TRBV5-4 and TRBJ1-6; D gene ambiguous. There are 17 residues in the CDR3. The V and J ends lost 0 bases and 0 bases respectively, with 10 bases between them. The germline V gene encodes CDR1 SGHNT and CDR2 YYREEE (reference sequence). The chain's CDR3 is CASSLATASSYNSPLHF. The CDR3, as DNA: TGTGCCAGCAGCTTGGCCACGGCGAGCTCCTATAATTCACCCCTCCACTTT.

V is TRBV6-5 and J is TRBJ2-2; D may be TRBD1 (8 bases). Germline V gives CDR1 MNHEY, CDR2 SVGAGI. The CDR3 loop spans 16 amino acids. V lost 4 bases to trimming and J lost 4 bases, with 16 bases between them. CDR3 nucleotides: TGTGCCAGCAGTTCCCCTTACAGGGGGGGCACCGGGGAGCTGTTTTTT. Its translation is CASSSPYRGGTGELFF.

The V gene is TRBV5-1, the J gene TRBJ2-5; the match to TRBD2 covers 9 bases. Looked up from germline, CDR1 is SGHRS and CDR2 is YFSETQ. The V gene end was trimmed by 2 bases and the J gene end by 6 bases; junction bases not matched to a gene: 11. The CDR3 is 16 residues long. CDR3 in DNA: TGCGCCAGCAGCTTCCCAGGGCGGGGGGGCCTAAAGACCCAGTACTTC. Translating it yields CASSFPGRGGLKTQYF.